This T cell receptor (beta chain) emerged from a study of blood T cell repertoires in COVID-19. Overall study context: There were acute and convalescent COVID-19 samples, and they came from the United States, Italy and Spain. Sample material is recorded as cDNA or gDNA derived from T cells, B-cell-depleted T cells, or PBMCs.

The ends were cut back, 2 bases at V and 4 bases at J, with 20 bases in the middle. Germline V gene lookup returns CDR1 LGHDT and CDR2 YNNKEL (reference sequence). This CDR3 is built from 17 residues. Original processing notes: Researchers report that nucleated cell counts were estimated from reference gene primer amplification. Generated by immunoSEQ multiplex PCR, the TCRdb table keeps only in-frame clones and is missing some. That table supplies the V and J calls and clone size; D and trimming were determined from the DNA. This sample yields fewer than 250,000 clones, of which roughly nine tenths are seen a single time; roughly 2% belongs to the top ten.

This receptor was identified in a woman between 45 and 60 years old with acute or convalescent COVID-19. Sequences were obtained from peripheral blood. The chain links TRBV3-1 (or the pseudogene TRBV3-2) to TRBJ1-2, with D possibly being TRBD1 (6 bases). The chain's CDR3 is CASSQKKAPQGTYGYTF. The CDR3 coding sequence is TGTGCCAGCAGCCAAAAAAAGGCACCGCAGGGGACCTATGGCTACACCTTC.